The rows below give T cell receptor beta chains drawn from one sample of a study of T cell responses to AZD1222 COVID-19 vaccine. The table came from immunoSEQ multiplex PCR; TCRdb's copy has only in-frame clones and leaves some out. The sample holds around 270,000 clones, 85% to 95% seen once. The specimen comprised peripheral blood, sampled 28 days after the second AZD1222 dose. These receptors were taken from an adult who received the AZD1222 COVID-19 vaccine. Both conserved end residues are part of each CDR3. D genes are given only for firm matches. Clone size is given for some rows only: seen once, a few or many times, or a class if the clone is expanded.

D gene: NA; clone size: NA; J gene: TRBJ2-5; V gene: TRBV7-2; CDR3 protein: CASSSEFQETQYF; CDR3 DNA: TGTGCCAGCAGCTCCGAATTCCAAGAGACCCAGTACTTC
D gene: NA; clone size: once; J gene: TRBJ2-3; V gene: TRBV28; CDR3 protein: CASSSDSYTQYF; CDR3 DNA: TGTGCCAGCAGTTCCGACTCGTATACGCAGTATTTT
D gene: TRBD2; clone size: NA; J gene: TRBJ2-1; V gene: TRBV27; CDR3 protein: CASRGGAYNEQFF; CDR3 DNA: TGTGCCAGCAGGGGGGGGGCCTACAATGAGCAGTTCTTC
D gene: TRBD1; clone size: once; J gene: TRBJ1-5; V gene: TRBV28; CDR3 protein: CASSGTGVWQPQHF; CDR3 DNA: TGTGCCAGCAGCGGGACAGGCGTTTGGCAGCCCCAGCATTTT
D gene: TRBD2; clone size: once; J gene: TRBJ2-2; V gene: TRBV10-3; CDR3 protein: CAIRELAGDPGELFF; CDR3 DNA: TGTGCCATCAGGGAACTAGCGGGGGATCCCGGGGAGCTGTTTTTT
D gene: NA; clone size: NA; J gene: TRBJ1-5; V gene: TRBV5-6; CDR3 protein: CASSLVGEQPQHF; CDR3 DNA: TGTGCCAGCAGCTTGGTCGGGGAACAGCCCCAGCATTTT
D gene: NA; clone size: NA; J gene: TRBJ2-7; V gene: TRBV1; CDR3 protein: CTSSPMTSKPYEQYF; CDR3 DNA: TGCACCAGCAGCCCTATGACTAGCAAGCCCTACGAGCAGTACTTC
D gene: NA; clone size: NA; J gene: TRBJ1-1; V gene: TRBV19; CDR3 protein: CASSYRGGEDGTEAFF; CDR3 DNA: TGTGCCAGTAGTTACCGGGGAGGGGAGGATGGCACTGAAGCTTTCTTT
D gene: NA; clone size: NA; J gene: TRBJ1-3; V gene: TRBV28; CDR3 protein: CASTRLGSGNTIYF; CDR3 DNA: TGTGCCAGCACCAGGCTGGGCTCTGGAAACACCATATATTTT
D gene: NA; clone size: NA; J gene: TRBJ1-2; V gene: TRBV28; CDR3 protein: CASSATINYGYTF; CDR3 DNA: TGTGCCAGCAGTGCGACAATTAACTATGGCTACACCTTC
D gene: TRBD2; clone size: NA; J gene: TRBJ2-7; V gene: TRBV25-1; CDR3 protein: CASSEWGGLGRDEQYF; CDR3 DNA: TGTGCCAGCAGTGAATGGGGGGGACTAGGACGGGACGAGCAGTACTTC
D gene: TRBD1; clone size: few; J gene: TRBJ1-2; V gene: TRBV28; CDR3 protein: CASRVGQGYGYTF; CDR3 DNA: TGTGCCAGCAGGGTGGGACAGGGCTATGGCTACACCTTC